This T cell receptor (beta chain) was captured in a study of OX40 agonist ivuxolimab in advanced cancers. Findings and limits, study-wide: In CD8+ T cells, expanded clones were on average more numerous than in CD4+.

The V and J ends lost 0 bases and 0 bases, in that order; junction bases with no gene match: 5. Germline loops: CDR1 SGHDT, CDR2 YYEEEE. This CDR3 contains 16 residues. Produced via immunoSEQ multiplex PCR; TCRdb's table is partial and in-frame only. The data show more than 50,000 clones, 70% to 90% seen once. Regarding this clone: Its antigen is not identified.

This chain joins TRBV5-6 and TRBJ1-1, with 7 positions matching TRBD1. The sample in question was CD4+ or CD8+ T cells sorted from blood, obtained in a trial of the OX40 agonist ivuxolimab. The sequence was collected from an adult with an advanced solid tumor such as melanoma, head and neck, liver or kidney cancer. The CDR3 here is CASSLGAGTVNTEAFF. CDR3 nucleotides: TGTGCCAGCAGCTTGGGGGCCGGGACAGTGAACACTGAAGCTTTCTTT.